This T cell receptor beta chain was documented in a study of blood T cell repertoires in COVID-19. Across the whole study: Donors in the United States, Italy and Spain gave samples during acute or convalescent COVID-19. PBMCs, B-cell-depleted T cells, or T cells were the source of the cDNA or gDNA that made up the material.

As handled by the study authors: Amplification of reference gene primers provided the estimated nucleated cell counts. Clones were sequenced by immunoSEQ multiplex PCR, and TCRdb holds only the in-frame ones, with some missing. V, J and clone size were drawn from that table, and D and trimming were deduced from the DNA. The sample lists tens of thousands of clones, approximately 88% occurring once. This TCR was recovered from a human donor in a cohort sampled during active COVID-19. Sequencing used peripheral blood.

CDR3 in amino acids: CASSSTSGGDNEQFF. The CDR3 nucleotides are TGCGCCAGCAGTTCGACTAGCGGGGGGGACAATGAGCAGTTCTTC. The chain carries TRBV5-1 and TRBJ2-1, with TRBD2 matching 14 bases. Germline lookup yields CDR1 SGHRS and CDR2 YFSETQ. Trimming took 5 bases from V and 5 from J; bases not matched to a gene: 3. CDR3 length: 15 amino acids.